This note documents a single TCR beta chain sequence. Its specificity is not known. The CDR3 has 13 amino acids. Germline CDR1 is SNHLY and CDR2 is FYNNEI. This entry belongs to a study of T cells expressing NK-cell markers. Study-wide results and limits: Several donors likewise had their CD3+CD56-NKG2C+ fraction led by these clonotypes. For about six donors, the dominant NKG2C+ clonotypes made up roughly 1.0-7.5% of their CD8+ T cells.

Reprocessing the 5' RACE reads, TCRdb reports a single entry for every CDR3 protein and omits DNA. This listing includes roughly 350,000 distinct CDR3 sequences. Sequencing used blood T cells: a sorted CD56 or NKG2C T cell subset, CD4+ or CD8+ T cells, or bulk PBMC T cells (not recorded which). The TCR sequence derives from a man aged 18 to 69 in good health. The chain combines TRBV2 with TRBJ2-2; TCRdb names TRBD1, which stays unverified in the absence of DNA. CDR3 region: CASSPRTGDELFF.